These T cell receptor beta chains were read from a single sample in a study of spatial heterogeneity in lung cancer. Via MiXCR, TCRdb re-called the 5' RACE reads, giving one row per CDR3 protein. The top ten clones hold about 7.9% of a sample with about 10,000 distinct CDR3 sequences, roughly 3.7% of them seen once. This material consisted of normal lung tissue next to the tumor, taken at surgery. Receptors originate from a male donor with early-stage non-small cell lung cancer. Both conserved end residues are trimmed from each CDR3. The size entry gives once, few, many or a size class.

10 | TRBJ2-3 | TRBV7-8 | few | ASTGSTDTQY
12 | TRBJ2-7 | TRBV10-3 | medium-sized | AISESTLSYEQY
13 | TRBJ2-7 | TRBV27 | many | ASSSQRPRGWEQY
12 | TRBJ2-5 | TRBV6-2/TRBV6-3 | medium-sized | ASSSSGRKETQY
15 | TRBJ1-5 | TRBV10-3 | many | AISEGDGTTIAQPQH
14 | TRBJ2-7 | TRBV18 | medium-sized | ASSPDRGSTAYEQY
11 | TRBJ2-7 | TRBV4-1 | medium-sized | ASRAPDGYEQY
14 | TRBJ2-2 | TRBV9 | many | ASNPSGGTNTGELF
10 | TRBJ2-7 | TRBV2 | medium-sized | ASRTSGYEQY
11 | TRBJ1-5 | TRBV3-1 | few | ASSLQVGGPQH
10 | TRBJ1-1 | TRBV29-1 | medium-sized | SAGAANTEAF
11 | TRBJ1-1 | TRBV7-9 | many | ASSLGGLTEAF
12 | TRBJ2-5 | TRBV6-1 | medium-sized | ASLHWGFQETQY
13 | TRBJ2-3 | TRBV20-1 | medium-sized | SAAKTGASTDTQY
14 | TRBJ2-7 | TRBV20-1 | few | SARFSGRGGSYEQY
13 | TRBJ1-1 | TRBV11-2 | many | ASSLLRFSNTEAF
15 | TRBJ2-2 | TRBV20-1 | many | SARPGTSGVNTGELF